This note documents a single TCR beta chain sequence. The specificity of this receptor is unknown. No per-base quality is available; no much larger clone lies one base away. Counted from cysteine to phenylalanine, this CDR3 has 15 amino acids. CDR3 DNA only is kept here, 45 bases in frame from base 1. V drops 8 bases and J drops 0 bases, leaving 14 bases in between. The germline V gene encodes CDR1 SNHLY and CDR2 FYNNEI. Patients with autoimmune disease history or receiving systemic immunosuppression were excluded from the trial. Peripheral blood for TCR sequencing was drawn from every dose cohort at baseline, at cycle 4 day 1 and at cycle 7 day 1. Samples came from an open-label, multicenter, first-in-human phase I dose-escalation trial of ivuxolimab. Adults with locally advanced or metastatic melanoma, renal cell, hepatocellular, or head and neck squamous cell carcinoma were enrolled in the trial. Before TCR sequencing, CD4+ and CD8+ T cells were separately sorted from peripheral blood.

The data were taken from a study of OX40 agonist ivuxolimab in advanced cancers. Study-wide context: Ivuxolimab was a fully human IgG2 agonistic monoclonal antibody targeting the costimulatory receptor OX40 (CD134). Intravenous ivuxolimab was administered to patients every 2 weeks at six dose levels: 0.01, 0.1, 0.3, 1.5, 3 and 10 mg/kg. Of the 50 to 55 patients in dose escalation, 19 had hepatocellular carcinoma, about 15 had melanoma, 9 had renal cell carcinoma and 9 had head and neck cancer. A male proportion of around 80% and a mean age of about 60 years, ranging from 23 to 79, were recorded for the dose-escalation cohort. Patients were allowed to have had prior anti-PD-1, anti-PD-L1 or anti-CTLA-4 therapy, and more than 30% of the dose-escalation patients had previously received checkpoint inhibitors. Partial responses were achieved by three dose-escalation patients, of whom one had hepatocellular carcinoma and two had cutaneous melanoma. Peripheral TCRbeta sequencing was intended to test whether TCR sequence diversity was altered and clonal T-cell expansion was caused by ivuxolimab. The monotherapy dose-escalation portion (N ≈ 55 patients) of the phase I ivuxolimab trial is reported in the paper.

The study at large found these results: After ivuxolimab, more expanded clones were found on average in CD8+ T cells than in CD4+ T cells. Clonal expansion of both CD4+ and CD8+ blood T cells was observed from baseline to week 6 at doses 0.1 to 3.0 mg/kg. The antigen specificity of the peripheral T cells that underwent clonal expansion was not determined. Low levels of normalized T-cell clonal expansion were also seen in some patients who did not respond. In the 0.1-3.0 mg/kg groups, partial responders were among the patients with the lowest normalized peripheral clonal expansion, particularly in CD8+ T cells.

Genomic DNA was extracted from sorted cells for sequencing of the TCRbeta CDR3 region. The immunoSEQ Assay was used for sequencing of TCRbeta CDR3 regions. The source is immuneACCESS, and TCRdb retained only in-frame sequences with V and J called. Part of the clones is not carried over; for the studies checked, unresolved V genes explain less than half of this, and the remainder is unexplained. The table for this sample lists 75,000 to 95,000 clones; about 89% of them were counted only once. The ten largest clonotypes hold approximately 11% of the sample. The sequence links TRBV2 to TRBJ1-3, with no reliable assignment of the D segment. The sequencing here drew on CD4+ or CD8+ T cells sorted from blood, taken in a trial of the OX40 agonist ivuxolimab. The sequence derives from an adult with an advanced solid tumor such as melanoma, head and neck, liver or kidney cancer. Here is the DNA: TGTGCCAGCTCCACCGTGGTGTTCTCTGGAAACACCATATATTTT. It is translated as CASSTVVFSGNTIYF.